This T cell receptor beta chain emerged from a study of T cells in Graves' hyperthyroidism and ophthalmopathy. Study observations and caveats: Ophthalmopathy got predicted by the model a median around six months before its onset. Most thyroid clonotypes that were expanded above 0.001 also turned up in blood.

This CDR3 comprises 13 residues. From germline, CDR1 is MGHDK and CDR2 SYGVNS. The V end lost 0 bases, the J end lost 10 bases, and 12 bases lay between the germline ends. This clonotype showed up just a few times. As yet, its antigen is unknown. TCR beta CDR3 sequences were amplified from RNA transcripts. HTBI primers drove first-round RT-PCR of the TCR CDR3. TCRdb itself ran the multiplex PCR reads through MiXCR, one entry per CDR3 protein. The sample consists of 700,000 or so distinct CDR3 sequences, 16% of them appearing once. About 10 ml of fresh peripheral blood supplied the PBMCs. This sequence was found in a man aged 18 to 29 with Graves' hyperthyroidism. The V call is TRBV25-1, the J call TRBJ1-1; D gene ambiguous. The specimen sequenced was blood. The CDR3 coding sequence is TGTGCCAGCAGTGAATATCTGCAGGCGCGAGCTTTCTTT. This codes for CASSEYLQARAFF.